The rows below give T cell receptor beta chains drawn from one sample of a study of cytomegalovirus exposure and HLA in healthy donors. Sequencing used immunoSEQ multiplex PCR; TCRdb keeps in-frame clones, though not all of them. The sample lists 110,000 or so clones; about 74% were seen once. Material for sequencing was PBMCs. Every receptor here comes from a female donor in good health and CMV-seronegative. CDR3s include the opening cysteine and the closing phenylalanine or tryptophan. The D gene is left open where the match is weak. Some rows have no size entry. The others give once, few or many, or a class for an expanded clone.

>-|once|15|TRBV10-3|TRBJ1-6
TGTGCCATCAGCCCCAAGGGGGTGAATCATTCACCCCTCCACTTT
CAISPKGVNHSPLHF
>TRBD1|-|15|TRBV7-9|TRBJ1-5
TGTGCCAGCAGCTTAGACCACAGGGGGCATCAGCCCCAGCATTTT
CASSLDHRGHQPQHF
>-|-|13|TRBV6-1|TRBJ1-5
TGTGCCAGCAGGCCGACAGACGATCAGCCCCAGCATTTT
CASRPTDDQPQHF
>TRBD1|once|14|TRBV7-9|TRBJ2-5
TGTGCCAGCAGCTCGACCGACAGGGGGGAGACCCAGTACTTC
CASSSTDRGETQYF
>-|-|13|TRBV19|TRBJ1-3
TGTGCCAGTACACTCCCCTCTGGAAACACCATATATTTT
CASTLPSGNTIYF
>-|few|15|TRBV5-8|TRBJ1-4
TGTGCCAGCAGCTTCGGGGTGGCAAGAGGAGAAAAACTGTTTTTT
CASSFGVARGEKLFF
>-|-|14|TRBV18|TRBJ1-1
TGTGCCAGCTCACCAGCGGGGGGGGGCACTGAAGCTTTCTTT
CASSPAGGGTEAFF
>TRBD1|-|13|TRBV19|TRBJ1-2
TGTGCCAGTAGTACGGACAGGAACTATGGCTACACCTTC
CASSTDRNYGYTF
>-|-|19|TRBV21-1|TRBJ2-2
TGTGCCAGCAGCCTAACAAGTGGAACCAGGGGGGCCTTTCTCGGGGAGCTGTTTTTT
CASSLTSGTRGAFLGELFF
>-|-|13|TRBV27|TRBJ1-5
TGTGCCAGCAGCCCTAACCCGACAGGCCGTTCGCATTTT
CASSPNPTGRSHF
>TRBD2|-|16|TRBV6-6|TRBJ2-3
TGTGCCAGCAGAGTTAGGACCGGACTAGCTGTAGATACGCAGTATTTT
CASRVRTGLAVDTQYF
>-|few|14|TRBV25-1|TRBJ1-1
TGTGCCAGCAGTGAATGGAGGGATTCCACTGAAGCTTTCTTT
CASSEWRDSTEAFF
>-|-|15|TRBV11-2|TRBJ2-2
TGTGCCAGCAGCTTAAGCAGGACGAACACCGGGGAGCTGTTTTTT
CASSLSRTNTGELFF
>TRBD1|-|16|TRBV7-2|TRBJ2-7
TGTGCCAGCAGCTTAACATCGAGGGCAGGGGGCCACGAGCAGTACTTC
CASSLTSRAGGHEQYF
>TRBD2|-|19|TRBV4-2|TRBJ2-2
TGTGCCAGCAGCCAAGCCGTATTGGCGAGCGGGGGGGCCTCCGGGGAGCTGTTTTTT
CASSQAVLASGGASGELFF
>-|-|15|TRBV30|TRBJ1-1
TGTGCCTGGAGTGGAGGACAGTTTATGAACACTGAAGCTTTCTTT
CAWSGGQFMNTEAFF
>-|-|12|TRBV30|TRBJ1-2
TGTGCCTGGAAGGTACAGGGTTATGGCTACACCTTC
CAWKVQGYGYTF
>TRBD1|many|16|TRBV25-1|TRBJ1-4
TGTGCCAGCAGTTCCCTTGAGGACAGGGACATTGAAAAACTGTTTTTT
CASSSLEDRDIEKLFF
>-|-|15|TRBV5-8|TRBJ1-4
TGTGCCAGCAGCTTGGCGGAGGGACTCAATGAAAAACTGTTTTTT
CASSLAEGLNEKLFF
>TRBD1|-|15|TRBV5-1|TRBJ2-5
TGCGCCAGCAGCTTGGGGGACAGGGTAACGGAGACCCAGTACTTC
CASSLGDRVTETQYF
>TRBD1|-|13|TRBV6-1|TRBJ2-5
TGTGCCAGCGGGGACAGGGCTAGCGAGACCCAGTACTTC
CASGDRASETQYF
>TRBD1|-|15|TRBV15|TRBJ2-7
TGTGCCACCAGCACTACCGGGACAGGGTCCTACGAGCAGTACTTC
CATSTTGTGSYEQYF
>-|-|10|TRBV30|TRBJ1-6
TGTGCCTGGAGTGCCCCAGCCCTCCACTTT
CAWSAPALHF
>-|-|16|TRBV6-1|TRBJ1-5
TGTGCCAGCAGTGAGGCAGGGGCCCTAGGAGATCAGCCCCAGCATTTT
CASSEAGALGDQPQHF
>-|-|13|TRBV7-2|TRBJ1-2
TGTGCCAGCAGCCAAGAACAGGGTCGGCGCTACACCTTC
CASSQEQGRRYTF
>-|-|12|TRBV27|TRBJ2-1
TGTGCCAGCAGTCCTACAGGCACTGAGCAGTTCTTC
CASSPTGTEQFF
>TRBD2|-|16|TRBV6-5|TRBJ2-2
TGTGCCAGCAGTTACACCCTAGCGGGTCACACCGGGGAGCTGTTTTTT
CASSYTLAGHTGELFF
>TRBD2|-|18|TRBV27|TRBJ2-3
TGTGCCAGCAGTTTGGGGGGGCGGGGGGGCGTCCGCACAGATACGCAGTATTTT
CASSLGGRGGVRTDTQYF
>-|-|13|TRBV13|TRBJ1-2
TGTGCCAGCACTCAGGGTGGCTCCTATGGCTACACCTTC
CASTQGGSYGYTF
>-|-|15|TRBV2|TRBJ1-3
TGTGCCAGCAACAAGGAGTCAGGGACAGGAAACACCATATATTTT
CASNKESGTGNTIYF
>TRBD1|-|15|TRBV7-2|TRBJ1-2
TGTGCCAGCAGCTTAGCAATAGGGGGCGGGAATGGCTACACCTTC
CASSLAIGGGNGYTF
>-|-|16|TRBV19|TRBJ1-5
TGTGCCAGTAGGGGCCCGAAAGCAGATAGCAATCAGCCCCAGCATTTT
CASRGPKADSNQPQHF
>TRBD2|-|13|TRBV29-1|TRBJ2-3
TGCAGCGTTATACTAGCGGGAACAGATACGCAGTATTTT
CSVILAGTDTQYF
>TRBD1|-|14|TRBV5-1|TRBJ2-2
TGCGCCAGCACGGACAGGGTATCGACCGGGGAGCTGTTTTTT
CASTDRVSTGELFF
>-|-|14|TRBV27|TRBJ1-1
TGTGCCAGCAGCCCAGTCAGACAGTCCACTGAAGCTTTCTTT
CASSPVRQSTEAFF
>TRBD1|few|15|TRBV4-3|TRBJ1-5
TGCGCCAGCAGCCCGGGACAGGGGATTGACCAGCCCCAGCATTTT
CASSPGQGIDQPQHF
>-|-|15|TRBV2|TRBJ1-3
TGTGCCAGCAGTTTAGACAGAAGCTCTGGAAACACCATATATTTT
CASSLDRSSGNTIYF
>-|-|16|TRBV9|TRBJ2-1
TGTGCCAGCAGCCCCCACAGGGCTTATGTAGGAAATGAGCAGTTCTTC
CASSPHRAYVGNEQFF
>TRBD1|-|13|TRBV6-5|TRBJ1-2
TGTGCCAGCAGTTACTCTGACAGGGTTGGCTACACCTTC
CASSYSDRVGYTF
>-|once|15|TRBV25-1|TRBJ2-3
TGTGCCAGCAGTGCCCCGGGACTCTACACAGATACGCAGTATTTT
CASSAPGLYTDTQYF
>-|few|15|TRBV18|TRBJ1-1
TGTGCCAGCTCACGGCAGGGGACCCACAACACTGAAGCTTTCTTT
CASSRQGTHNTEAFF